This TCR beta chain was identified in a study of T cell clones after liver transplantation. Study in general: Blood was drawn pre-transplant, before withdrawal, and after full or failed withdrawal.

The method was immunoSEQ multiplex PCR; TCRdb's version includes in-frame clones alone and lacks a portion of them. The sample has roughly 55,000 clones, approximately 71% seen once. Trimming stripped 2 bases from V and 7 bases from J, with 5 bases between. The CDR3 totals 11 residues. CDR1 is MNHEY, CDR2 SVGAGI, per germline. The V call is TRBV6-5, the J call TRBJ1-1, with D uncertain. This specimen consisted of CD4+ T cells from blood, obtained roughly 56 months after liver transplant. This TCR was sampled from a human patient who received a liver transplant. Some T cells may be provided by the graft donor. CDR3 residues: CASSYGYEAFF. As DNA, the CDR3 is TGTGCCAGCAGTTACGGATATGAAGCTTTCTTT.